These T cell receptor beta chains were read from a single sample in a study of cytomegalovirus exposure and HLA in healthy donors. TCRdb keeps only in-frame clones here, not all; method: immunoSEQ multiplex PCR. The data hold tens of thousands of clones, with nearly 96% observed a single time. The sequenced material came from PBMCs. The origin of the receptors is a woman aged 18-29 years in good health and CMV-seropositive. Each CDR3 is given with its conserved first and last residue. The D gene is left open where the match is weak. The listing skips clone size in some rows; elsewhere it reads once, few, many or a size class.

D gene,V gene,clone size,J gene,CDR3 length,CDR3 DNA,CDR3 protein
-,TRBV10-3,-,TRBJ1-5,16,TGTGCCATCAGTGATCCCCGCGGGGGTAGCAATCAGCCCCAGCATTTT,CAISDPRGGSNQPQHF
-,TRBV7-9,-,TRBJ2-7,14,TGTGCCAGCAGCTTCGGCGGAATAAAATACGAGCAGTACTTC,CASSFGGIKYEQYF
TRBD2,TRBV27,-,TRBJ2-7,16,TGTGCCAGCAGCCCCCTCTGGGTCGGGAGGGCCCACGAGCAGTACTTC,CASSPLWVGRAHEQYF
TRBD1,TRBV28,-,TRBJ2-2,14,TGTGCCAGCAGGGGACGACAGGGGGTTGGGGAGCTGTTTTTT,CASRGRQGVGELFF
-,TRBV7-9,-,TRBJ2-5,14,TGTGCCAGCAGCCCCCGGACAGTGCAAGAGACCCAGTACTTC,CASSPRTVQETQYF
TRBD1,TRBV20-1,-,TRBJ1-2,11,TGCAGTGCTGGACAGGGAAAGGGCTACACCTTC,CSAGQGKGYTF
TRBD1,TRBV9,-,TRBJ1-2,14,TGTGCCAGCAGCGTAGATGGGACAGGGATTGGCTACACCTTC,CASSVDGTGIGYTF
-,TRBV21-1,-,TRBJ2-5,16,TGTGCCAGCAGCGCGCGACTAGCGGGGGGGCAAGAGACCCAGTACTTC,CASSARLAGGQETQYF
-,TRBV7-6,once,TRBJ2-3,15,TGTGCCAGCAGCTTAAACGGGAGAGGGACAGATACGCAGTATTTT,CASSLNGRGTDTQYF
TRBD2,TRBV7-3,-,TRBJ2-3,17,TGTGCCAGCAGCCCCGGACTAGCGGGGACTAGCACAGATACGCAGTATTTT,CASSPGLAGTSTDTQYF
-,TRBV7-7,-,TRBJ2-5,13,TGTGCTAGCAGCTTAGGAGTCGTAGAGACCCAGTACTTC,CASSLGVVETQYF
TRBD1,TRBV28,-,TRBJ2-3,16,TGTGCCAGCAGTTTCCCCCCGGGACAGACAACGGATACGCAGTATTTT,CASSFPPGQTTDTQYF
TRBD1,TRBV7-9,-,TRBJ1-2,14,TGTGCCAGCAGCCCCACAGGGGGCGCGGGTGGCTACACCTTC,CASSPTGGAGGYTF
TRBD1,TRBV4-2,-,TRBJ1-2,17,TGTGCCAGCAGCCAAGAAGCGACAGGGGGTTTTATCTATGGCTACACCTTC,CASSQEATGGFIYGYTF
-,TRBV18,-,TRBJ2-7,17,TGTGCCAGCTCACTCACTATCACCCGGGGGAACCAGTACGAGCAGTACTTC,CASSLTITRGNQYEQYF
TRBD2,TRBV9,-,TRBJ2-1,17,TGTGCCAGCAGCGGGGGCGGGGCGGGAGGGCGCTACAATGAGCAGTTCTTC,CASSGGGAGGRYNEQFF
-,TRBV5-4,-,TRBJ1-4,16,TGTGCCAGCAGCCGCGGGACGTTCACAACTAATGAAAAACTGTTTTTT,CASSRGTFTTNEKLFF
-,TRBV2,-,TRBJ1-5,13,TGTGCCAGCAAGGAGGGGCTTAATCAGCCCCAGCATTTT,CASKEGLNQPQHF
-,TRBV9,-,TRBJ2-1,12,TGTGCCAGCAGCGTAGACAGCTATGAGCAGTTCTTC,CASSVDSYEQFF
-,TRBV28,once,TRBJ2-3,13,TGTGCCAGCACGACGACAAGCACAGATACGCAGTATTTT,CASTTTSTDTQYF
-,TRBV27,-,TRBJ2-7,13,TGTGTTGCTGGACTGTTTGGAGGTTACGAGCAGTACTTC,CVAGLFGGYEQYF
TRBD2,TRBV7-8,-,TRBJ2-3,17,TGTGCCAGCAGCCTAGGGTCGGCTAGCGGGGCTCTGGATACGCAGTATTTT,CASSLGSASGALDTQYF
-,TRBV5-5,-,TRBJ2-6,15,TGTGCCAGCAGCTTGCCCGGGGGAGGGGCCAACGTCCTGACTTTC,CASSLPGGGANVLTF
TRBD2,TRBV28,once,TRBJ2-1,14,TGTGCCAGCGAGACTAGCGGGATCCACAATGAGCAGTTCTTC,CASETSGIHNEQFF
TRBD2,TRBV27,-,TRBJ2-1,14,TGTGCCAGCAGTGGACTAGCGGGACCCAATGAGCAGTTCTTC,CASSGLAGPNEQFF
TRBD1,TRBV10-2,-,TRBJ2-2,14,TGCGCCAGCGCCGGGACAGGGGCGGTCGGGGAGCTGTTTTTT,CASAGTGAVGELFF
-,TRBV4-2,-,TRBJ2-7,18,TGTGCCAGCAGCCAAGAGTCCTTTTGGGCTACCCACACCTACGAGCAGTACTTC,CASSQESFWATHTYEQYF
TRBD2,TRBV5-1,-,TRBJ2-1,18,TGCGCCAGCAGCTCGGGGCTAGGGACTAGCGGGGGTTCAAATGAGCAGTTCTTC,CASSSGLGTSGGSNEQFF
TRBD2,TRBV5-6,-,TRBJ2-1,17,TGTGCCAGCAGCTTGATGACTAGCGGGAGGCGGGGGAATGAGCAGTTCTTC,CASSLMTSGRRGNEQFF
-,TRBV6-5,-,TRBJ2-7,14,TGTGCCAGCAGCCCACCGACAGCCACCTACGAGCAGTACTTC,CASSPPTATYEQYF
-,TRBV6-6,-,TRBJ2-1,12,TGTGCCAGCAGCCAGACATACAATGAGCAGTTCTTC,CASSQTYNEQFF
-,TRBV4-3,once,TRBJ1-1,15,TGCGCCAGCAGCCAAGTGGGCCCTGGTCCCCCTGAAGCTTTCTTT,CASSQVGPGPPEAFF
TRBD2,TRBV4-2,-,TRBJ2-1,17,TGTGCCAGCAGCCAGGTAACCGGCGGGAGGGCCTACAATGAGCAGTTCTTC,CASSQVTGGRAYNEQFF
TRBD2,TRBV4-3,-,TRBJ2-3,17,TGCGCCAGCAGCCAAGATGGAGCGGGAGGGCCAGTAGATACGCAGTATTTT,CASSQDGAGGPVDTQYF
-,TRBV6-4,-,TRBJ2-7,15,TGTGCCAGCAGTGAAAACTCCGGGAGCTCCTACGAGCAGTACTTC,CASSENSGSSYEQYF